These 23 T cell receptor beta chains came from one sample sequenced in a study of blood T cell repertoires in COVID-19. Some clones are missing from TCRdb's copy, which holds only in-frame ones; the method was immunoSEQ multiplex PCR. The sample carries over 200,000 clones, 87% recorded once. Sequenced input: PBMCs or T cells enriched from blood (not recorded which). The receptors derive from a young man with acute COVID-19.

This chain links TRBV19 with TRBJ1-2; 10 bases fit TRBD1. Trimming at V came to 5 bases and at J to 5 bases, leaving 2 bases not matched to a gene. The germline V gene has CDR1 LNHDA and CDR2 SQIVND (reference sequence). The CDR3 covers 13 residues. This CDR3 reads CASSAGQGYGYTF. CDR3 bases: TGTGCCAGTAGTGCGGGACAGGGGTATGGCTACACCTTC.

The chain couples TRBV7-9 to TRBJ2-5; 8 bases agree with TRBD1. Per germline, CDR1 SEHNR and CDR2 FQNEAQ (reference sequence). Unmatched junction bases numbered 5, after V lost 5 bases and J lost 0 bases. The CDR3 is 15 amino acids. The CDR3 sequence: CASSQDREYQETQYF. CDR3 sequence (DNA): TGTGCCAGCAGCCAGGACAGGGAGTACCAAGAGACCCAGTACTTC. The complete variable domain, with remaining parts taken from reference TRBV7-9 and TRBJ2-5, reads DTGVSQNPRHKITKRGQNVTFRCDPISEHNRLYWYRQTLGQGPEFLTYFQNEAQLEKSRLLSDRFSAERPKGSFSTLEIQRTEQGDSAMYLCASSQDREYQETQYFGPGTRLLVL.

CDR3 sequence (DNA): TGTGCCAGCAGTGGAAGAAAAAGCGGGAGGACCTACAATGAGCAGTTCTTC. It codes for CASSGRKSGRTYNEQFF. The chain couples TRBV28 to TRBJ2-1; 9 bases line up with TRBD2. Looked up from germline, CDR1 is MDHEN and CDR2 is SYDVKM. V shed 5 bases and J 2 bases; nucleotides not matched to a gene: 10. The CDR3 contains 17 residues.

The chain employs TRBV24-1 and TRBJ2-7; TRBD1 might be the D (6 bases). Germline CDR1 KGHDR, CDR2 SFDVKD. The CDR3 consists of 14 residues. V lost 2 bases, J lost 3 bases, and 10 bases lay in between. Here the CDR3 reads CATSDSEGDYEQYF. The CDR3 bases are TGTGCCACCAGTGATTCCGAGGGGGACTACGAGCAGTACTTC.

The gene calls are TRBV9 and TRBJ2-7, with 8 bases identical to TRBD2. Germline CDR1 SGDLS, CDR2 YYNGEE. After removal of 4 bases from V and 6 bases from J, the junction contained 15 bases not matched to a gene. The CDR3 consists of 16 residues. The CDR3 reads CASSPGGGAGVLEQYF. The CDR3 DNA reads as TGTGCCAGCAGCCCGGGGGGGGGAGCGGGAGTACTCGAGCAGTACTTC.

The chain is built from TRBV15 and TRBJ2-3; TRBD2 is a possible D gene (5 bases). Germline V gene data show CDR1 as LNHNV and CDR2 as YYDKDF (reference sequence). The CDR3 extends over 16 amino acids. V was pared by 8 bases and J by 3 bases, with 21 bases between. The CDR3 loop is CATRSAYSVGTDTQYF. For the CDR3, the DNA is TGTGCCACCCGAAGTGCGTATAGCGTTGGGACAGATACGCAGTATTTT.

The V call is TRBV18, the J call TRBJ2-2; no clear D gene. V lost 3 bases, J lost 0 bases, and 5 bases lay in between. CDR1 KGHSH and CDR2 LQKENI come from the germline V gene. This CDR3 region has 14 residues. The CDR3 sequence: CASSPSSNTGELFF. CDR3 coding DNA: TGTGCCAGCTCACCTTCTTCGAACACCGGGGAGCTGTTTTTT. Combining the CDR3 with reference TRBV18 and TRBJ2-2 gives the whole variable domain NAGVMQNPRHLVRRRGQEARLRCSPMKGHSHVYWYRQLPEEGLKFMVYLQKENIIDESGMPKERFSAEFPKEGPSILRIQQVVRGDSAAYFCASSPSSNTGELFFGEGSRLTVL.

The rearrangement uses TRBV9 and TRBJ1-6; D is possibly TRBD1 (5 bases). This CDR3 spans 15 amino acids. Trimming stripped 5 bases from V and 0 bases from J, with 9 bases between. Germline-derived CDR1 and CDR2 are SGDLS and YYNGEE. CDR3 amino acids: CASRTDLSYNSPLHF. CDR3 DNA: TGTGCCAGCAGGACAGATCTCTCCTATAATTCACCCCTCCACTTT.

The J gene is TRBJ2-1, the V gene TRBV7-6; 12 nucleotides agree with TRBD1. The CDR3 has 16 residues. CDR1 and CDR2 (germline): SGHVS, FNYEAQ. V lost 4 bases and J lost 5; bases outside the gene matches: 6. The CDR3 is CASSSPGQGANNEQFF. The CDR3 coding sequence is TGTGCCAGCAGCTCTCCGGGACAGGGGGCGAACAATGAGCAGTTCTTC.

DNA of the CDR3: TGCAGCGTTTGCCCCCGCGGGACTCTAGGGGACGAGCAGTACTTC. Translating gives CSVCPRGTLGDEQYF. The chain recombines TRBV29-1 with TRBJ2-7, with a possible D match to TRBD2 (6 bases). Trimming stripped 5 bases from V and 5 bases from J, with 22 bases between. CDR3 length: 15 amino acids. Germline V gives CDR1 SQVTM, CDR2 ANQGSEA.

The chain couples TRBV18 to TRBJ2-7; 9 nucleotides match TRBD2. The CDR3 contains 13 residues. Germline V lookup: CDR1 KGHSH, CDR2 LQKENI. Losses at the gene ends were 0 bases for V and 6 bases for J; bases not matched to a gene: 0. CDR3 residues: CASSPPTSGEQYF. In nucleotides, the CDR3 is TGTGCCAGCTCACCACCGACTAGCGGCGAGCAGTACTTC.

The V call is TRBV11-3, the J call TRBJ1-6; D remains ambiguous. The CDR3 length is 14 residues. With 5 bases removed from V and 9 bases from J, the gap between germline ends came to 14 bases. Germline V gene sequence: CDR1 SGHNT, CDR2 YENEEA. Here the CDR3 reads CASSRVFAGSPLHF. The CDR3 nucleotides are TGTGCCAGCAGCCGTGTATTTGCGGGTTCACCCCTCCACTTT. The whole variable domain, filled in from reference TRBV11-3 and TRBJ1-6, reads EAGVVQSPRYKIIEKKQPVAFWCNPISGHNTLYWYLQNLGQGPELLIRYENEEAVDDSQLPKDRFSAERLKGVDSTLKIQPAELGDSAVYLCASSRVFAGSPLHFGNGTRLTVT.

V gene TRBV5-5 combines with J gene TRBJ2-7, with D unclear. This CDR3 region has 14 residues. CDR1 is SGHKS, CDR2 YYEKEE, per germline (reference sequence). Trimming left V 0 bases short and J 4 bases short, with 11 bases between. CDR3 nucleotide sequence: TGTGCCAGCAGCTTGGGGAGAAATACTTACGAGCAGTACTTC. Amino acid sequence: CASSLGRNTYEQYF. Full variable domain (remainder filled in from reference TRBV5-5 and TRBJ2-7): DAGVTQSPTHLIKTRGQQVTLRCSPISGHKSVSWYQQVLGQGPQFIFQYYEKEERGRGNFPDRFSARQFPNYSSELNVNALLLGDSALYLCASSLGRNTYEQYFGPGTRLTVT.

This clone was seen a few times. V and J are TRBV6-4 and TRBJ1-2; D might be TRBD1 (6 bases). Trimming removed 3 bases at V and 3 bases at J, with 14 bases between. From germline, CDR1 is MRHNA and CDR2 SNTAGT. The CDR3 contains 15 residues. The CDR3 spells CASSESARGDYGYTF. The CDR3 DNA reads TGTGCCAGCAGTGAATCAGCCAGGGGTGACTATGGCTACACCTTC.

This chain joins TRBV7-6 and TRBJ2-1; D is possibly TRBD2 (6 bases). Trimming shortened V by 3 bases and J by 9 bases, and 18 bases separated the two germline ends. CDR1 SGHVS and CDR2 FNYEAQ come from the germline V gene. This CDR3 has 15 residues. Written as DNA, the CDR3 is TGTGCCAGCAGCTTCCTTTCGGGAGATAACGCTGAGCAGTTCTTC. The encoded protein is CASSFLSGDNAEQFF.

V is TRBV5-1 and J is TRBJ2-1, with D possibly matching TRBD2 (5 bases). V was cut by 4 bases and J by 0 bases, with 14 bases left in between. Germline CDR1 is SGHRS and CDR2 is YFSETQ. CDR3 length equals 16 residues. The CDR3 region has the DNA TGCGCCAGCAGCCAGGTAGCGAGTACCTCCTACAATGAGCAGTTCTTC. It yields the protein CASSQVASTSYNEQFF.

Here the CDR3 reads CSVVEDRPTLVPQFF. CDR3 nucleotide sequence: TGCAGCGTTGTAGAGGACAGGCCGACCTTAGTTCCTCAGTTCTTC. The rearrangement uses TRBV29-1 and TRBJ2-1; 7 bases are a match to TRBD1. The CDR3 totals 15 residues. Germline V gene sequence: CDR1 SQVTM, CDR2 ANQGSEA. V lost 4 bases, J lost 13 bases, and 19 bases stayed unmatched.

This chain uses TRBV24-1 with TRBJ2-7; TRBD1 matches at 7 bases. Germline loops: CDR1 KGHDR, CDR2 SFDVKD. CDR3 size: 16 residues. Trimming removed 2 bases from V and 5 bases from J; junction bases left unmatched: 11. The CDR3 DNA is TGTGCCACCAGTGATTCCGGACAGGCAGGGCGAAACGAGCAGTACTTC. It encodes CATSDSGQAGRNEQYF.

The V call is TRBV5-1, the J call TRBJ1-6, with D unresolved. The V end lost 0 bases, the J end lost 7 bases, and 11 bases lay between the germline ends. Germline CDR1 reads SGHRS; CDR2 reads YFSETQ. The CDR3 covers 15 residues. The CDR3 sequence: CASSLEEGPNSPLHF. CDR3 nucleotides: TGCGCCAGCAGCTTGGAGGAGGGCCCCAATTCACCCCTCCACTTT.

In its sample, this clone was seen once. The genes are TRBV28 and TRBJ2-7; 7 bases match TRBD1. This CDR3 is 13 amino acids long. V gave up 8 bases and J gave up 2 bases; unmatched junction bases: 6. Germline V gives CDR1 MDHEN, CDR2 SYDVKM. CDR3 nucleotide sequence: TGTGCCAGCGCCCAAGACAGGGCCTACGAGCAGTACTTC. Encoded protein: CASAQDRAYEQYF.

The chain couples TRBV7-8 to TRBJ2-1; TRBD2 aligns across 8 bases. Germline CDR1 reads SGHVS; CDR2 reads FQNEAQ. The CDR3 is made up of 17 amino acids. Trimming at V came to 2 bases and at J to 4 bases, leaving 10 bases not matched to a gene. CDR3 region: CASSLISRLAGYNEQFF. CDR3 nucleotides: TGTGCCAGCAGCTTAATATCGCGGCTAGCGGGTTACAATGAGCAGTTCTTC. The variable domain in full, with the rest retrieved from reference TRBV7-8 and TRBJ2-1, is GAGVSQSPRYKVAKRGQDVALRCDPISGHVSLFWYQQALGQGPEFLTYFQNEAQLDKSGLPSDRFFAERPEGSVSTLKIQRTQQEDSAVYLCASSLISRLAGYNEQFFGPGTRLTVL.

The chain links TRBV6-5 to TRBJ1-2; 10 nucleotides align to TRBD1. The CDR3 contains 14 residues. Losses at the gene ends were 6 bases for V and 1 base for J; bases not matched to a gene: 2. The germline V gene has CDR1 MNHEY and CDR2 SVGAGI. For the CDR3, the DNA is TGTGCCAGCAGGGGACAGGGGATTAACTATGGCTACACCTTC. Protein: CASRGQGINYGYTF.

The chain is built from TRBV10-1 and TRBJ2-1; 7 positions agree with TRBD2. CDR3 length equals 15 residues. CDR1 is WNHNN and CDR2 is SYGVQD in the germline V gene (reference sequence). The V gene end was trimmed by 5 bases and the J gene end by 0 bases; junction bases not matched to a gene: 4. As DNA, the CDR3 is TGCGCCAGCAGTCCTAGCGGAGGCTCCTACAATGAGCAGTTCTTC. This gives the protein CASSPSGGSYNEQFF.